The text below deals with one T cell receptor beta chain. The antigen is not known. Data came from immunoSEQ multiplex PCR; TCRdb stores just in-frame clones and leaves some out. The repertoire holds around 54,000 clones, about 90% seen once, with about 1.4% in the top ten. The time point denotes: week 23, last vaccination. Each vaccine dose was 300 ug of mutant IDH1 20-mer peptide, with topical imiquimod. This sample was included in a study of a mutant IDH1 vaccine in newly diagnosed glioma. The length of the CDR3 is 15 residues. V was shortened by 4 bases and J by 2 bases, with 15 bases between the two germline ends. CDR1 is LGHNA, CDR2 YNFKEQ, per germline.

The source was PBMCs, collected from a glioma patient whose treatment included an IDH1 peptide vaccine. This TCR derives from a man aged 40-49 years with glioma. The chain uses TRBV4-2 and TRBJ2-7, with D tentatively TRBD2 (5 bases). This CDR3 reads CASSPSERNTYEQYF. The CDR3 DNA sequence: TGTGCCAGCAGCCCCTCCGAGCGGAACACCTACGAGCAGTACTTC.